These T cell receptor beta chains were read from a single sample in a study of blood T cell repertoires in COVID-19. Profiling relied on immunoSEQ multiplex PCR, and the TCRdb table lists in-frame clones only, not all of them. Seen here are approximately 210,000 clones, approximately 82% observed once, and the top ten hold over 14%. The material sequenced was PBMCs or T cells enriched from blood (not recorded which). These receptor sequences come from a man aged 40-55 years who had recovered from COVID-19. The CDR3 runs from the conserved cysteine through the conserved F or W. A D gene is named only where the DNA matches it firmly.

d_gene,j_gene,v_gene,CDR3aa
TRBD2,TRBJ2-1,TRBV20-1,CSASSGGVIIYNEQFF
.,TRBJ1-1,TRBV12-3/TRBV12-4,CASSQNLDTEAFF
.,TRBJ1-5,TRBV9,CASSAGGGGQPQHF
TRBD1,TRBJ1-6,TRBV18,CASSPGQGVGPLHF
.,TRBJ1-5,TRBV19,CASSIGGGDGQPQHF
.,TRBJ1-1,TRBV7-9,CASSPRGTRAFF
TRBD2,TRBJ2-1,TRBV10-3,CAISGTSGTGNEQFF
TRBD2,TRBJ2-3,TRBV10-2,CAIRGRDTDTQYF
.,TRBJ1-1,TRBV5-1,CASSSRTANTEAFF
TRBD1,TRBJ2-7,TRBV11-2,CASSPRPDRGVEQYF
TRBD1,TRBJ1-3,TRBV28,CASSLWGRGVSGNTIYF
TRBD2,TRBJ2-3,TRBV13,CASSFVGLAGDTDTQYF
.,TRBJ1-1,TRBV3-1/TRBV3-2,CASSHLNTEAFF
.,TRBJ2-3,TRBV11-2,CASSSQAGLSTDTQYF
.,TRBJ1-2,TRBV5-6,CASSLGRLFYGYTF
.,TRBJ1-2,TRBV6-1,CASSEDGLDYGYTF
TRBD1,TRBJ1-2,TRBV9,CASSGGGQDYGYTF
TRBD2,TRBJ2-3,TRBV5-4,CASSLKRESTDTQYF
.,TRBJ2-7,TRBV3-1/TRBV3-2,CASSQEWQTYEQYF
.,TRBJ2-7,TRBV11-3,CASSLQRGSYEQYF
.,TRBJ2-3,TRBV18,CASSPPDWKGDTQYF
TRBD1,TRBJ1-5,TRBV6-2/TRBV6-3,CASSYYPQGEGNQPQHF
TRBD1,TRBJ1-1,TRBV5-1,CASSKGQGRTEAFF
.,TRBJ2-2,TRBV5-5,CASSFLGAPNTGELFF
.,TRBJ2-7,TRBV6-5,CASSLTGPYEQYF
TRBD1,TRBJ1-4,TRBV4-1,CASSRKQGVGEKLFF
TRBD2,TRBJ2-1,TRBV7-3,CASSPNPSGRALREQFF
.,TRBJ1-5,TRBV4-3,CASSPWLGNQPQHF
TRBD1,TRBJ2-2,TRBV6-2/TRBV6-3,CASSYSDRGDTGELFF
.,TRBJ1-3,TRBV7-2,CASSAMGAGNTIYF
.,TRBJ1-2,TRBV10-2,CASSESQGNYGYTF
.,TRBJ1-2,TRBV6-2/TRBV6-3,CASSYSSSYGYTF
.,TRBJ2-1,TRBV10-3,CAISPGAESRNEQFF
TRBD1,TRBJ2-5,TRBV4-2,CASSQEAQGAQETQYF
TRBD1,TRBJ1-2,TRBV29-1,CSARTGLSYGYTF
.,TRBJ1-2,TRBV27,CASSPGAGRFPYNYGYTF
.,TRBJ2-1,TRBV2,CASSVRDEQFF
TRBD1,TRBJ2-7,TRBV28,CASSLGPGTGGYEQYF
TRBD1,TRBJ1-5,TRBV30,CAWSGGTGGANQPQHF
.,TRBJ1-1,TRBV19,CASNFGGVSTEAFF
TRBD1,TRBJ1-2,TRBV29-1,CSVPRDRGPGYTF
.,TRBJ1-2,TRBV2,CASSDSRAGINYGYTF
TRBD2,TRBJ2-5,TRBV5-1,CASSRGLAEETQYF
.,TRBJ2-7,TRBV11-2,CASSDSGAEQYF
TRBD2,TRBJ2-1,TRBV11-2,CASSSIKRVAGGPNEQFF
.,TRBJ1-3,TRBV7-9,CASSLGPAGDGGNTIYF
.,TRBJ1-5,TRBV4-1,CASSLPGIGAQHF
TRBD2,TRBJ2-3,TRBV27,CASSPFGRGGADTQYF
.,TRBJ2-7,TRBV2,CASSLGLVQYYEQYF
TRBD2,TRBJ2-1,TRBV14,CASSPPFDGRIHNEQFF
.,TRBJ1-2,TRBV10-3,CAIRDRPEIWDGYTF
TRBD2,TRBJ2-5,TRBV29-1,CSAGGETQYF
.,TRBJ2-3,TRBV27,CASTPRGTDTQYF
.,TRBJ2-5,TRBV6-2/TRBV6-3,CASSHPHFEGRETQYF
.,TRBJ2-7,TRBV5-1,CASRPGVGAEQYF
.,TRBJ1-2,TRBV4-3,CASSQEWQGGGYTF
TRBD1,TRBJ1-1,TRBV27,CASWDRGNTEAFF